The T cell receptor beta chain under discussion was sequenced for a study of siplizumab effects on memory and regulatory T cells. Findings and caveats of the study: Proliferating Tregs' suppressive function in siplizumab cultures went unconfirmed.

Regarding this clone: Its antigen is still unknown.

The germline gives CDR1 SGHRS, CDR2 YFSETQ. Unmatched junction bases numbered 15, after V lost 3 bases and J lost 0 bases. The CDR3 is 20 residues long. Around 96,000 TCR templates were measured in each sample. Sequencing was performed with immunoSEQ multiplex PCR; in TCRdb, only in-frame clones are kept and a portion is missing. The table includes tens of thousands of clones, around four fifths detected once. This clonotype originated in a human donor in good health. Sequenced material: memory CD4+ T cells sorted from blood. The chain has TRBV5-1 and TRBJ2-1; 10 bases map to TRBD1. CDR3 nucleotides: TGCGCCAGCAGCTCCGGACAGGGGGGGGCCCTGCACCCCTCCTACAATGAGCAGTTCTTC. Translated: CASSSGQGGALHPSYNEQFF.